A selection of T cell receptor beta chains follows, all from one sample in a study of T-cell reconstitution after alpha-beta-depleted transplantation in children. TCRdb ran MiXCR on the PCR reads and lists one entry per CDR3 protein. Of about 980,000 distinct CDR3 sequences in the sample, 25% to 35% were seen once. Material: PBMCs, mostly from graft donor cells, obtained 360 days after TCRalphabeta/CD19-depleted stem cell transplant. These receptors originate from a boy less than two years old who had a stem cell transplant for SCID, so the T cells may come from the graft donor. Each CDR3 is given with its conserved first and last residue.

J gene,V gene,CDR3 protein
TRBJ2-3,TRBV30,CAWHRGRGDTQYF
TRBJ2-3,TRBV9,CASSATQGVPQYF
TRBJ2-1,TRBV20-1,CSARDFLYNEQFF
TRBJ2-1,TRBV7-7,CASSLRQSNEQFF
TRBJ1-4,TRBV9,CASSVVPTGPVGEKLFF
TRBJ2-1,TRBV11-2,CASSLWGGGPRNEQFF
TRBJ2-1,TRBV2,CASSDGLAGNEQFF
TRBJ2-1,TRBV12-3/TRBV12-4,CASNLGLAGGRYNEQFF
TRBJ2-7,TRBV27,CASLNGQGYEQYF
TRBJ1-1,TRBV9,CASSGEGSVTEAFF
TRBJ2-3,TRBV15,CATSRGGMVDTQYF
TRBJ2-7,TRBV29-1,CSVARDRTYEQYF
TRBJ1-5,TRBV11-2,CASSLESGGYYQPQHF
TRBJ2-5,TRBV7-2,CASSLDLGWPQETQYF
TRBJ2-5,TRBV3-1,CASSKTSGEETQYF
TRBJ2-7,TRBV5-1,CASSRTTGGVYEQYF
TRBJ2-3,TRBV7-2,CASSLYGGATDTQYF
TRBJ1-3,TRBV10-3,CAISEKGPGNTIYF
TRBJ2-3,TRBV2,CASSERFLTDTQYF
TRBJ2-4,TRBV7-8,CASSLVRGVGNIQYF
TRBJ2-5,TRBV5-1,CASSPGGTSGGETQYF
TRBJ2-1,TRBV19,CASSINQRGEQFF
TRBJ2-3,TRBV12-3/TRBV12-4,CASGDPSDTQYF
TRBJ1-2,TRBV20-1,CSAGPGSLYGYTF
TRBJ1-2,TRBV5-1,CASSLGRHRGHYGYTF
TRBJ2-7,TRBV20-1,CSALRGLAFYEQYF
TRBJ2-5,TRBV12-3/TRBV12-4,CASNLRGGAGETQYF
TRBJ2-3,TRBV5-1,CASSPVTSTDTQYF
TRBJ2-1,TRBV4-1,CASSQASASGGEVF
TRBJ2-5,TRBV29-1,CSVDSQLQETQYF
TRBJ1-5,TRBV4-3,CASSQENGLNQPQHF
TRBJ1-1,TRBV7-9,CASSLVSRAGSTEAFF
TRBJ2-3,TRBV2,CASTGLAGEDTQYF
TRBJ2-1,TRBV12-3/TRBV12-4,CASSLIMGQPREQFF
TRBJ2-1,TRBV15,CATSRDGGAEQFF
TRBJ2-7,TRBV5-1,CASSLRLWARVDHEQYF
TRBJ2-1,TRBV9,CASSVEGRGGYNEQFF
TRBJ1-4,TRBV12-3/TRBV12-4,CASSLGGTNEKLFF
TRBJ2-5,TRBV6-2/TRBV6-3,CASSYSRTPQETQYF